The 29 T cell receptor beta chains reported below all come from one sample, sequenced in a study of response to subunit inactivated influenza vaccine. TCRdb recomputed calls from the RT-PCR reads with MiXCR, one row per CDR3 protein. The table shows 300,000 to 350,000 distinct CDR3 sequences, with 22% occurring only once. Sequencing used PBMCs from blood, obtained less than 22 months after vaccination. The receptors shown here come from a man aged 50 to 69 who received an inactivated influenza vaccine.

The chain uses TRBV7-2 and TRBJ2-7; D could derive from TRBD1 or TRBD2 (5 bases each). Per germline, CDR1 SGHTA and CDR2 FQGNSA. The length of the CDR3 is 14 residues. The germline V and J ends were trimmed by 2 bases and 2 bases, with 10 bases remaining between them. CDR3: CASSLSRGPYEQYF. The CDR3 DNA reads as TGTGCCAGCAGCTTATCTCGGGGCCCCTACGAGCAGTACTTC.

V gene TRBV11-2 combines with J gene TRBJ1-4; D gene unclear. CDR3 size: 15 residues. Germline V lookup: CDR1 SGHAT, CDR2 FQNNGV. V shed 6 bases and J shed 0 bases, with 11 bases lying between them. CDR3 DNA: TGTGCCAGCAGACACGGACGGGCAACTAATGAAAAACTGTTTTTT. It translates to CASRHGRATNEKLFF.

The V gene is TRBV12-3 or TRBV12-4, the J gene TRBJ1-2; D is unresolved. Trimming removed 5 bases from V and 7 bases from J, with 11 bases in between. This CDR3 has 12 amino acids. The chain's CDR3 is CASSPTSGGYTF. CDR3 nucleotides: TGTGCCAGCAGTCCCACCTCAGGTGGCTACACCTTC.

This chain uses TRBV6-5 with TRBJ1-6; D unclear. The V gene lost 0 bases and the J gene lost 7 bases, with 10 bases spanning the gap. The CDR3 is 15 residues long. Looked up from germline, CDR1 is MNHEY and CDR2 is SVGAGI. CDR3 nucleotides: TGTGCCAGCAGTTACTCCGGGCGCTTAAATTCACCCCTCCACTTT. This sequence encodes CASSYSGRLNSPLHF.

In this sample, this clonotype turned up a few times. This rearrangement joins TRBV5-8 to TRBJ1-2; D is ambiguous. This CDR3 region has 11 residues. Per the germline V gene, CDR1 is SGHTS and CDR2 is YDEGEE. Trimming took 6 bases from V and 5 from J, leaving 8 bases between them. The chain's CDR3 is CASMRNYGYTF. The CDR3 coding sequence is TGTGCCAGCATGCGGAATTATGGCTACACCTTC.

This clonotype was detected only a few times. The chain combines TRBV6-1 with TRBJ1-1; D not certain. V lost 4 bases, J lost 2 bases, and 17 bases lay in between. The germline V gene encodes CDR1 MNHNS and CDR2 SASEGT. This CDR3 region has 16 residues. The CDR3 here is CASSGVWAAYNTEAFF. The CDR3 DNA is TGTGCCAGCAGTGGGGTTTGGGCCGCGTATAACACTGAAGCTTTCTTT.

This chain uses TRBV2 with TRBJ2-1; 9 positions match TRBD1. Germline CDR1 reads SNHLY; CDR2 reads FYNNEI. The CDR3 extends over 18 amino acids. V lost 4 bases and J lost 3; bases outside the gene matches: 13. CDR3 loop: CASSGGTGNGGYYNEQFF. The CDR3, as DNA: TGTGCCAGCAGTGGCGGGACAGGGAATGGAGGGTACTACAATGAGCAGTTCTTC.

This chain links TRBV19 with TRBJ1-5, with 7 bases matching TRBD1. The J segment lost 2 bases and the V segment lost 3 bases, leaving 10 bases of the junction unmatched. The CDR3 is 17 residues long. From germline, CDR1 is LNHDA and CDR2 SQIVND (reference sequence). CDR3 nucleotide sequence: TGTGCCAGTAGTATTCTCCACGGGACAGTGCGCAATCAGCCCCAGCATTTT. It translates to CASSILHGTVRNQPQHF.

This clonotype was detected only once. The chain carries TRBV10-2 and TRBJ1-5, with 7 positions matching TRBD1. V shed 6 bases, J shed 7 bases, and the junction held 6 bases outside the gene matches. CDR1 and CDR2 (germline): WSHSY, SAAADI. This CDR3 has 13 amino acids. DNA of the CDR3: TGCGCCAGCAGCAGGACAGGATCCCAGCCCCAGCATTTT. Translation gives CASSRTGSQPQHF.

This clonotype appeared a few times. J is TRBJ2-1 and V is TRBV20-1; D perhaps matches TRBD1 (7 bases). The V end lost 0 bases, the J end lost 2 bases, and 14 bases lay between the germline ends. Germline CDR1 DFQATT, CDR2 SNEGSKA (reference sequence). The CDR3 has 16 residues. Here the CDR3 DNA reads TGCAGTGCTAGAGATCCCGGAGGGGGCCCCTACAATGAGCAGTTCTTC. It specifies CSARDPGGGPYNEQFF.

This clonotype was counted a few times. The J gene is TRBJ1-4, the V gene TRBV12-3 or TRBV12-4; no definite D call. The CDR3 sequence is 12 residues long. V lost 3 bases, J lost 8 bases, and 7 bases lay in between. The CDR3: CASSFQHEKLFF. The DNA of the CDR3 is TGTGCCAGCAGTTTCCAGCACGAAAAACTGTTTTTT.

This clonotype was counted a few times. The chain couples TRBV12-3 or TRBV12-4 to TRBJ2-3; D remains ambiguous. The CDR3 runs 14 residues. V lost 5 bases and J 2 bases, leaving 11 bases between the germline ends. DNA of the CDR3: TGTGCCAGCAGTCCGGCCAGACCCACAGATACGCAGTATTTT. Translating gives CASSPARPTDTQYF.

The gene calls are TRBV9 and TRBJ2-7; D could derive from TRBD1 or TRBD2 (6 bases each). The CDR3 extends over 14 amino acids. CDR1 and CDR2 (germline): SGDLS, YYNGEE. V lost 0 bases to trimming and J lost 5 bases, with 12 bases between them. The CDR3 DNA is TGTGCCAGCAGCGTAGTCGGAGGGGGGAACGAGCAGTACTTC. This gives the protein CASSVVGGGNEQYF.

This clonotype was detected ten times or more. CDR3 bases: TGTGCCAGCAGTTTTTCAGTGCAGGGGGCAACAGATACGCAGTATTTT. This sequence encodes CASSFSVQGATDTQYF. The chain combines TRBV12-3 or TRBV12-4 with TRBJ2-3; 8 bases line up with TRBD1. The length of the CDR3 is 16 residues. J lost 3 bases, V lost 3 bases, and 8 bases had no gene match.

This clonotype was counted only a few times. The CDR3 sequence is CASSFWGDSNQPQHF. DNA for the CDR3: TGTGCCAGCAGTTTTTGGGGGGATAGCAATCAGCCCCAGCATTTT. The rearrangement uses TRBV12-3 or TRBV12-4 and TRBJ1-5; tentatively, D is TRBD1 (5 bases). V lost 3 bases and J 0 bases, leaving 9 bases between the germline ends. The CDR3 sequence is 15 residues long.

The chain employs TRBV2 and TRBJ1-6, with 7 positions matching TRBD1. The V gene's germline CDR1 is SNHLY and CDR2 FYNNEI. Trimming at V came to 4 bases and at J to 7 bases, leaving 7 bases not matched to a gene. The CDR3 runs to 15 residues. Here the CDR3 DNA reads TGTGCCAGCAGTGCGGGGGCAGGGGGGAATTCACCCCTCCACTTT. This sequence encodes CASSAGAGGNSPLHF.

In this sample, this clonotype turned up a few times. The CDR3 DNA sequence: TGCGCCAGCAGCGGAGGACAGAGTACTAATTCACCCCTCCACTTT. Translated, it gives CASSGGQSTNSPLHF. This rearrangement joins TRBV5-1 to TRBJ1-6; possible D gene TRBD1, 6 bases. Trimming shortened V by 4 bases and J by 6 bases, and 14 bases separated the two germline ends. CDR1 and CDR2 (germline): SGHRS, YFSETQ. The length of the CDR3 is 15 residues.

This clonotype has only one observation. This chain links TRBV12-3 or TRBV12-4 with TRBJ2-3; 8 bases map to TRBD1. V gave up 3 bases and J gave up 0 bases; unmatched junction bases: 2. The CDR3 covers 15 residues. CDR3 region: CASSLYRGSTDTQYF. The CDR3, as DNA: TGTGCCAGCAGTTTGTACAGGGGGAGCACAGATACGCAGTATTTT.

The chain has TRBV9 and TRBJ1-6; the D is unclear. The length of the CDR3 is 17 residues. The V gene's germline CDR1 is SGDLS and CDR2 YYNGEE. The germline V and J ends were trimmed by 4 bases and 8 bases, with 22 bases remaining between them. The CDR3 here is CASSSSGSLFRDSPLHF. The CDR3 coding sequence is TGTGCCAGCAGCTCGTCCGGTAGCCTTTTTAGGGATTCACCCCTCCACTTT.

This clonotype was seen a few times. The gene calls are TRBV3-1 and TRBJ1-2, with D maybe TRBD1 (6 bases). From germline, CDR1 is LGHDT and CDR2 YNNKEL (reference sequence). V lost 3 bases and J 0 bases, leaving 8 bases between the germline ends. This CDR3 comprises 14 residues. The CDR3 nucleotides read TGTGCCAGCAGCCACAGGGGTCCTAACTATGGCTACACCTTC. Translating gives CASSHRGPNYGYTF.

The J gene is TRBJ2-1, the V gene TRBV5-1; D unclear. Trimming removed 9 bases from V and 0 bases from J, with 16 bases in between. This CDR3 has 15 amino acids. Germline V gene data show CDR1 as SGHRS and CDR2 as YFSETQ. CDR3 in DNA: TGCGCCACCAAAACGTCAGGTAGCTCCTACAATGAGCAGTTCTTC. This gives the protein CATKTSGSSYNEQFF. Variable domain in full (rest from reference TRBV5-1 and TRBJ2-1): KAGVTQTPRYLIKTRGQQVTLSCSPISGHRSVSWYQQTPGQGLQFLFEYFSETQRNKGNFPGRFSGRQFSNSRSEMNVSTLELGDSALYLCATKTSGSSYNEQFFGPGTRLTVL.

This clonotype has ten or more counts. The V and J genes are TRBV28 and TRBJ1-6; D unclear. The CDR3 loop spans 16 amino acids. V was pared by 6 bases and J by 1 base, with 13 bases between. Germline V gene lookup returns CDR1 MDHEN and CDR2 SYDVKM. The CDR3 coding sequence is TGTGCCAGCAGCAAAGATATATCATCCTATAATTCACCCCTCCACTTT. The encoded protein is CASSKDISSYNSPLHF.

This clonotype was seen more than once but under ten times. The chain carries TRBV20-1 and TRBJ1-1; D uncertain. V shed 3 bases and J shed 0 bases, with 11 bases lying between them. This CDR3 region has 14 residues. CDR1 is DFQATT and CDR2 is SNEGSKA in the germline V gene (reference sequence). CDR3 in DNA: TGCAGTGCTAGCCCCGGGCACTTGAACACTGAAGCTTTCTTT. It encodes CSASPGHLNTEAFF.

In its sample, this clonotype was seen a few times. This chain connects TRBV7-2 to TRBJ2-7; D call uncertain. Germline V gives CDR1 SGHTA, CDR2 FQGNSA. V shed 1 base and J shed 7 bases, with 8 bases lying between them. The CDR3 loop spans 12 amino acids. CDR3: CASSLGVGEQYF. In DNA, the CDR3 is TGTGCCAGCAGCTTAGGGGTAGGGGAGCAGTACTTC.

This clonotype appeared a few times. This chain joins TRBV12-3 or TRBV12-4 and TRBJ1-6; D possibly corresponds to TRBD1 (6 bases). The CDR3 runs 14 residues. The V end was cut by 5 bases, the J end by 9 bases, with 14 bases between. CDR3 sequence reads: CASSPQGHGSPLHF. CDR3 coding DNA: TGTGCCAGCAGTCCCCAGGGGCATGGTTCACCCCTCCACTTT.

This clonotype was seen a handful of times. The V gene is TRBV20-1, the J gene TRBJ1-3; 8 bases fit TRBD1. The J segment lost 4 bases and the V segment lost 0 bases, leaving 5 bases of the junction unmatched. The germline V gene has CDR1 DFQATT and CDR2 SNEGSKA (reference sequence). The CDR3 loop spans 15 amino acids. CDR3 bases: TGCAGTGCTAGAGATGGTCAGGGGGCCGGAAACACCATATATTTT. Amino acids: CSARDGQGAGNTIYF.

This clonotype was recorded a few times. The gene calls are TRBV12-3 or TRBV12-4 and TRBJ1-6; D not resolved. The CDR3 is made up of 12 amino acids. The ends were cut back, 5 bases at V and 9 bases at J, with 8 bases in the middle. CDR3 DNA sequence: TGTGCCAGCAGTCTACCGGGTTCACCCCTCCACTTT. Amino acids: CASSLPGSPLHF.

The genes are TRBV5-1 and TRBJ2-1; 9 nucleotides line up with TRBD2. Germline CDR1 and CDR2: SGHRS and YFSETQ. Germline trimming cut 0 bases from V and 8 bases from J; bases unmatched to any gene: 6. The CDR3 has 15 amino acids. CDR3 residues: CASSLEIAGVHEQFF. Here the CDR3 DNA reads TGCGCCAGCAGCTTGGAGATAGCGGGAGTCCATGAGCAGTTCTTC. The full variable domain, its missing parts supplied by reference TRBV5-1 and TRBJ2-1, is KAGVTQTPRYLIKTRGQQVTLSCSPISGHRSVSWYQQTPGQGLQFLFEYFSETQRNKGNFPGRFSGRQFSNSRSEMNVSTLELGDSALYLCASSLEIAGVHEQFFGPGTRLTVL.

This clonotype was recorded a few times. This sequence joins TRBV20-1 and TRBJ1-4; 7 nucleotides align to TRBD1. V dropped 4 bases and J dropped 1; count of bases not matched to a gene: 3. Germline CDR1 and CDR2: DFQATT and SNEGSKA (reference sequence). This CDR3 spans 14 amino acids. The CDR3 loop reads CSATRTGTNEKLFF. The CDR3 DNA sequence: TGCAGTGCTACCCGGACAGGAACTAATGAAAAACTGTTTTTT.